The sequence of this TCR beta chain was determined in a study of shared clonotypes between healthy human individuals (dated by TCRdb to 2018 to 2020). At the level of the whole study: The cohort included three men and a couple of women between 18 and 49 years of age. Per donor, three plates each were used for CD4 naive and CD4 memory, two for CD8 naive, and one for CD8 memory. Blood TCR repertoires of a handful of healthy adults were deeply sequenced to estimate repertoire size and the extent of clonotype sharing between individuals. Different laboratories and diverse techniques were used to prepare libraries and sequence TCR repertoires, to increase sequencing depth and limit assay-specific biases. Each donor's leukapheresis produced roughly between roughly 0.85 and 10 billion PBMCs. Overall study results and their limits: Pairwise subsampling indicated that sequencing depth was expected to affect the degree of clonotype sharing among donors. Rarefaction of sorted-subset datasets indicated incomplete sequencing despite the large sequencing depth. Clonotypes shared by all four sorted-subset donors showed higher generation probabilities than non-shared clonotypes. Sampling was limited to blood, and TCR repertoires in tissue likely differ from TCR repertoires in blood. Estimated clonotype richness was generally larger for naive than for memory subsets. Across four donors, roughly 5% of naive CD4, roughly 3.8% of naive CD8, 2.3% of memory CD4, and over 0.35% of memory CD8 clonotypes were shared. Because the study included a small number of donors, the genetic and exposure-history diversity represented was limited.

Using the deep immunoSEQ assay, multiplex PCR amplified TCR CDR3 regions from genomic DNA. Extracted genomic DNA from each cell subset was spread evenly across all wells of several immunoSEQ 96-well plates, with each plate serving as a replicate. For sorted subsets, around 0.2 ug genomic DNA, equal to tens of thousands of T cell genomes, was loaded into each replicate PCR. Purified libraries were measured with a Qubit 3.0 fluorometer, size-checked on a Bioanalyzer 2100, and measured again with the KAPA Library Quantification kit. Every immunoSEQ 96-well plate was sequenced on a separate single-read 150-cycle Illumina NextSeq 550 flow cell. The original methods were these. Because the immunoSEQ output included only junctional sequences and no quality scores, the filtering could not be the same as the filtering used for full-length reads. To assign V/J genes and CDR3, sequences were annotated against IMGT germline references using PyIR, a Python wrapper for IgBLAST v1.9. Reads were removed for weak V/J assignments (E-value above 1e-6), missing CDR3, stop codons, out-of-frame junctions, or ambiguous translated residues. A V3J clonotype was defined by an identical inferred V gene, J gene, and CDR3 amino acid sequence. Percentage overlap between repertoires was computed as shared unique clonotypes divided by the size of the smaller repertoire. Richness of each repertoire was evaluated using RTK rarefaction, the Chao1 estimator, and Recon v2.1 estimates of unobserved clonotypes. OLGA was used to compute generation probabilities for all TCRbeta clonotypes that the gDNA method yielded from a handful of donors. In TCRdb, the immuneACCESS table is reduced to in-frame sequences with V and J assigned. These tables do not hold every clone; where another copy was compared, an unresolved V gene accounts for under half, and the others remain unexplained. The DNA gave D and trimming, while V, J and clone size come from that table. This sample lists about 2 million clones; approximately 95% were detected once. Around 1.1% of the sample rests with the top ten.

A remark on this clone: It lacks a known antigen. Base qualities are not at hand, and no much larger clone is one base apart.

CD8 naive samples were obtained by positive selection for CCR7 among CD45RO-negative cells, yielding a CD45RA+CCR7+ population from which TemRA cells were excluded. The donors were healthy, HIV-negative adults who had no recently reported acute infections or vaccinations. Every donor was a Caucasian adult residing in Nashville, Tennessee, USA. Blood was obtained by leukapheresis, after which PBMCs were separated by Ficoll-Histopaque density gradient centrifugation and cryopreserved in liquid nitrogen vapor phase. Purity and quantity of every magnetically sorted T cell population were checked by analytical flow cytometry. From each sorted fraction, genomic DNA was isolated and quantified by UV absorbance on a Nanodrop 2000c. The sequenced sample consisted of naive CD8+ T cells sorted from blood. Taken with the paper, the label for cell subset or site translates to: CD45RA+CCR7+. This TCR was sampled from a man between 18 and 29 years old in good health.

In nucleotide form, the sequence is TGCGCCAGCAGCCGCGTTACAGGTGCCTATTCACCCCTCCACTTT. Translated, this is CASSRVTGAYSPLHF. This sequence uses TRBV4-3 and TRBJ1-6; the D gene is perhaps TRBD1, on 5 matching bases. Trimming at the junction amounts to 4 bases on V and 8 bases on J, and the germline ends lie 15 bases apart. Via the germline V gene, CDR1 is LGHNA and CDR2 YSLEER. Taken from cysteine to phenylalanine, the CDR3 has 15 residues. Here the CDR3 DNA is all that survives: 45 bases in frame from base 1.